This T cell receptor beta chain was profiled in a study of T cell responses to AZD1222 COVID-19 vaccine. Trimming stripped 5 bases from V and 6 bases from J, with 8 bases between. The CDR3 extends over 12 amino acids. The germline gives CDR1 SEHNR, CDR2 FQNEAQ (reference sequence). The table came from immunoSEQ multiplex PCR; TCRdb's copy has only in-frame clones and leaves some out. This sample has around 160,000 clones, with approximately 89% found just once. Findings of the study overall: Donors were mostly white British, more females; clonal diversity possibly underestimated. Repertoire sampling occurred only after the peak T cell response.

About this clone itself: Its antigen is unidentified.

The specimen was peripheral blood, collected on day 0 of AZD1222 vaccination. This TCR derives from an adult in good health. The chain recombines TRBV7-9 with TRBJ2-1; D is perhaps TRBD2 (5 bases). The DNA of the CDR3 is TGTGCCAGCAGCCTCCTAGCCAATGAGCAGTTCTTC. It specifies CASSLLANEQFF.